The rows below give T cell receptor beta chains drawn from one sample of a study of cytomegalovirus exposure and HLA in healthy donors. The repertoire was sequenced with immunoSEQ multiplex PCR; TCRdb's copy has only in-frame clones and lacks some. In the table there are more than 95,000 clones, roughly three fifths of which are singletons. The sample taken for sequencing was PBMCs. The receptors derive from a man aged 60 to 69 in good health and CMV-seronegative. The CDR3 runs from the conserved cysteine through the conserved F or W. D genes are given only for firm matches. Clone size appears in some rows only: once, few, many, or a class for an expanded clone.

clone_size: .; j_call: TRBJ1-2; d_call: .; v_call: TRBV5-1; cdr3_nt: TGCGCCAGCAGCCCCGAGTCGGGGGGGTTCCTCTATGGCTACACCTTC; cdr3_aa: CASSPESGGFLYGYTF
clone_size: .; j_call: TRBJ2-4; d_call: TRBD2; v_call: TRBV9; cdr3_nt: TGTGCCAGCAGCGGGGAGGGGGCCAAAAACATTCAGTACTTC; cdr3_aa: CASSGEGAKNIQYF
clone_size: .; j_call: TRBJ2-5; d_call: TRBD2; v_call: TRBV14; cdr3_nt: TGTGCCAGCAGCCAAGGGTTGGTAGCGGGGACCCAGTACTTC; cdr3_aa: CASSQGLVAGTQYF
clone_size: .; j_call: TRBJ2-1; d_call: TRBD2; v_call: TRBV11-3; cdr3_nt: TGTGCCAGCAGCTCCGGACTAGCGGGAGGTGTCTATGAGCAGTTCTTC; cdr3_aa: CASSSGLAGGVYEQFF
clone_size: .; j_call: TRBJ2-5; d_call: TRBD2; v_call: TRBV4-1; cdr3_nt: TGCGCCAGCAGCCAAGTGAGACGGGCTAGCGGGAGGCCCCAGTACTTC; cdr3_aa: CASSQVRRASGRPQYF
clone_size: .; j_call: TRBJ2-4; d_call: .; v_call: TRBV5-4; cdr3_nt: TGTGCCAGCAGCTTGGACGTAGGGGACATTCAGTACTTC; cdr3_aa: CASSLDVGDIQYF
clone_size: .; j_call: TRBJ2-2; d_call: TRBD2; v_call: TRBV7-2; cdr3_nt: TGTGCCAGCAGCTTAGGTGCTAGCGGTGACACCGGGGAGCTGTTTTTT; cdr3_aa: CASSLGASGDTGELFF
clone_size: .; j_call: TRBJ1-2; d_call: TRBD1; v_call: TRBV9; cdr3_nt: TGTGCCAGCAACCTGGGACAGGGACTAAGTGGCTACACCTTC; cdr3_aa: CASNLGQGLSGYTF
clone_size: .; j_call: TRBJ2-6; d_call: TRBD2; v_call: TRBV7-2; cdr3_nt: TGTGCCAGCAGCTTAGTTAGCGGGAGTTCTGGGGCCAACGTCCTGACTTTC; cdr3_aa: CASSLVSGSSGANVLTF
clone_size: .; j_call: TRBJ2-2; d_call: .; v_call: TRBV6-5; cdr3_nt: TGTGCCAGCAGTTACGGGGGACACTTCACCGGGGAGCTGTTTTTT; cdr3_aa: CASSYGGHFTGELFF
clone_size: .; j_call: TRBJ2-6; d_call: .; v_call: TRBV4-1; cdr3_nt: TGCGCCAGCAGCCCCCGGTGGGACACCTCTGGGGCCAACGTCCTGACTTTC; cdr3_aa: CASSPRWDTSGANVLTF
clone_size: .; j_call: TRBJ1-2; d_call: TRBD1; v_call: TRBV7-9; cdr3_nt: TGTGCCAGCAGCCAAGGACAGGGGGCGCATGGCTACACCTTC; cdr3_aa: CASSQGQGAHGYTF
clone_size: many; j_call: TRBJ2-7; d_call: TRBD1; v_call: TRBV5-1; cdr3_nt: TGCGCCAGCTCAAGGGGGCAGGGGGCCTCCTACGAGCAGTACTTC; cdr3_aa: CASSRGQGASYEQYF
clone_size: .; j_call: TRBJ2-1; d_call: TRBD2; v_call: TRBV9; cdr3_nt: TGTGCCAGCAGCGTAGGACGGGGGAGGGACAATGAGCAGTTCTTC; cdr3_aa: CASSVGRGRDNEQFF
clone_size: .; j_call: TRBJ1-2; d_call: .; v_call: TRBV5-1; cdr3_nt: TGCGCCAGCAGCTTGGCCGGGACACTGATGAATGGCTACGCCTTC; cdr3_aa: CASSLAGTLMNGYAF
clone_size: .; j_call: TRBJ2-2; d_call: TRBD1; v_call: TRBV27; cdr3_nt: TGTGCCAGGCGGGACAGGGGGTCTACCGGGGAGCTGTTTTTT; cdr3_aa: CARRDRGSTGELFF
clone_size: .; j_call: TRBJ2-3; d_call: TRBD1; v_call: TRBV25-1; cdr3_nt: TGTGCCAGCAGTGTAGGACAGGGCTTGGATTTT; cdr3_aa: CASSVGQGLDF
clone_size: .; j_call: TRBJ2-7; d_call: .; v_call: TRBV5-1; cdr3_nt: TGCGCCAGCAGCTTGAACGAGCGGTGGAGCTCCTACGAGCAGTACTTC; cdr3_aa: CASSLNERWSSYEQYF
clone_size: .; j_call: TRBJ2-3; d_call: .; v_call: TRBV4-1; cdr3_nt: TGCGCCAGCAGCCAAGGCGCTTCGGATACGCAGTATTTT; cdr3_aa: CASSQGASDTQYF
clone_size: once; j_call: TRBJ2-5; d_call: .; v_call: TRBV14; cdr3_nt: TGTGCCAGCAGCCCGGGGAGAACCCAGTACTTC; cdr3_aa: CASSPGRTQYF
clone_size: .; j_call: TRBJ2-5; d_call: TRBD2; v_call: TRBV7-9; cdr3_nt: TGTGCCAGCAGGCCTCGCGGGGGATCAGAGACCCAGTACTTC; cdr3_aa: CASRPRGGSETQYF
clone_size: few; j_call: TRBJ2-1; d_call: TRBD2; v_call: TRBV5-4; cdr3_nt: TGTGCCAGCAGCTTGGCCGGGACTAGTTTCGACAATGAGCAGTTCTTC; cdr3_aa: CASSLAGTSFDNEQFF
clone_size: .; j_call: TRBJ2-5; d_call: TRBD2; v_call: TRBV27; cdr3_nt: TGTGCCAGCAGTTTAACGGGGGGACCCCAAGAGACCCAGTACTTC; cdr3_aa: CASSLTGGPQETQYF
clone_size: .; j_call: TRBJ2-3; d_call: .; v_call: TRBV9; cdr3_nt: TGTGCCAGCAGCGTAGATCGGGGGAGCACAGATACGCAGTATTTT; cdr3_aa: CASSVDRGSTDTQYF
clone_size: few; j_call: TRBJ1-1; d_call: .; v_call: TRBV11-3; cdr3_nt: TGTGCCAGCAGCTTAGGGTACAGCACCATGAACACTGAAGCTTTCTTT; cdr3_aa: CASSLGYSTMNTEAFF
clone_size: .; j_call: TRBJ2-3; d_call: TRBD2; v_call: TRBV28; cdr3_nt: TGTGCCAGCAGCCCTCCGGGACTAGCGAATACGCAGTATTTT; cdr3_aa: CASSPPGLANTQYF
clone_size: .; j_call: TRBJ2-1; d_call: TRBD1; v_call: TRBV7-9; cdr3_nt: TGTTCCAGCAGGGAGACAGGGGTCGGGGGTGAGCAGTTCTTC; cdr3_aa: CSSRETGVGGEQFF
clone_size: .; j_call: TRBJ2-2; d_call: TRBD2; v_call: TRBV7-3; cdr3_nt: TGTGCCAGCAGCCGGACTAGCGGGAGGGCTGGCGGGGAGCTGTTTTTT; cdr3_aa: CASSRTSGRAGGELFF
clone_size: once; j_call: TRBJ1-1; d_call: .; v_call: TRBV28; cdr3_nt: TGTGCCAGCCGAGCCCAGACAGTAAGCACTGAAGCTTTCTTT; cdr3_aa: CASRAQTVSTEAFF
clone_size: few; j_call: TRBJ1-1; d_call: .; v_call: TRBV6-1; cdr3_nt: TGTGCCAGCAGCGACCAGGAGGACACTGAAGCTTTCTTT; cdr3_aa: CASSDQEDTEAFF
clone_size: many; j_call: TRBJ2-7; d_call: TRBD1; v_call: TRBV28; cdr3_nt: TGTGCCAGCAGCCGGGACAGGGGAGCGTACTTC; cdr3_aa: CASSRDRGAYF
clone_size: few; j_call: TRBJ2-3; d_call: .; v_call: TRBV5-1; cdr3_nt: TGCGCCAGCAGCTTAGAACTTTCTCATACGCAGTATTTT; cdr3_aa: CASSLELSHTQYF
clone_size: .; j_call: TRBJ1-4; d_call: TRBD1; v_call: TRBV19; cdr3_nt: TGTGCCAGTAGTAGACCGGGACAGAATGAAAAACTGTTTTTT; cdr3_aa: CASSRPGQNEKLFF
clone_size: .; j_call: TRBJ2-2; d_call: TRBD2; v_call: TRBV7-2; cdr3_nt: TGTGCCAGCAGCTTATTCGGGGGGTACACCGGGGAGCTGTTTTTT; cdr3_aa: CASSLFGGYTGELFF
clone_size: .; j_call: TRBJ1-1; d_call: .; v_call: TRBV7-3; cdr3_nt: TGTGCCAGCAGCTCCTGGGGGGGGAACACTGAAGCTTTCTTT; cdr3_aa: CASSSWGGNTEAFF
clone_size: .; j_call: TRBJ1-1; d_call: .; v_call: TRBV27; cdr3_nt: TGTGCCAGCAGCGAGGGTTATGAAGCTTTCTTT; cdr3_aa: CASSEGYEAFF
clone_size: .; j_call: TRBJ1-4; d_call: TRBD1; v_call: TRBV10-3; cdr3_nt: TGTGCCATCAGTGAGTCAGCCGCCGGACAGGGGAAAGAAAAACTGTTTTTT; cdr3_aa: CAISESAAGQGKEKLFF
clone_size: .; j_call: TRBJ2-1; d_call: TRBD1; v_call: TRBV7-7; cdr3_nt: TGTGCCAGCAGCTTAACCGCAGGGGGAAACGATGAGCAGTTCTTC; cdr3_aa: CASSLTAGGNDEQFF
clone_size: few; j_call: TRBJ2-1; d_call: .; v_call: TRBV29-1; cdr3_nt: TGCAGCGTTGAAACGGGTTGGGGCACCTACTACAATGAGCAGTTCTTC; cdr3_aa: CSVETGWGTYYNEQFF
clone_size: few; j_call: TRBJ2-5; d_call: TRBD2; v_call: TRBV19; cdr3_nt: TGTGCCAGTAGTATTGAGGGACTAGCAGGAGAGACCCAGTACTTC; cdr3_aa: CASSIEGLAGETQYF
clone_size: .; j_call: TRBJ1-6; d_call: .; v_call: TRBV10-3; cdr3_nt: TGTGCCATCTCGTTAAGCAATAATTCACCCCTCCACTTT; cdr3_aa: CAISLSNNSPLHF
clone_size: few; j_call: TRBJ2-7; d_call: .; v_call: TRBV19; cdr3_nt: TGTGCCAGTAGTATGCTCTACTCCTACGAGCAGTACTTC; cdr3_aa: CASSMLYSYEQYF
clone_size: .; j_call: TRBJ1-1; d_call: TRBD1; v_call: TRBV18; cdr3_nt: TGTGCCAGCTCACCCGGACAGGGGGCGAGACAAGCTTTCTTT; cdr3_aa: CASSPGQGARQAFF
clone_size: few; j_call: TRBJ2-3; d_call: .; v_call: TRBV2; cdr3_nt: TGTGCCAGCCGACTGGGTGGCACAGATACGCAGTATTTT; cdr3_aa: CASRLGGTDTQYF
clone_size: .; j_call: TRBJ1-1; d_call: .; v_call: TRBV21-1; cdr3_nt: TGTGCCAGCAGCAGCACGACAGTACAGTTCTTT; cdr3_aa: CASSSTTVQFF
clone_size: .; j_call: TRBJ1-1; d_call: .; v_call: TRBV7-6; cdr3_nt: TGTGCCAGCAGGGGGATACAGGGAAACACTGAAGCTTTCTTT; cdr3_aa: CASRGIQGNTEAFF
clone_size: .; j_call: TRBJ2-7; d_call: .; v_call: TRBV5-1; cdr3_nt: TGCGCCAGCAGCTTGGGCCGAGGGAACTACGAGCAGTACTTC; cdr3_aa: CASSLGRGNYEQYF
clone_size: .; j_call: TRBJ2-7; d_call: TRBD1; v_call: TRBV5-1; cdr3_nt: TGCGCCAGCAGCTCTAATCCGGGACAGACCTACGAGCAGTACTTC; cdr3_aa: CASSSNPGQTYEQYF
clone_size: .; j_call: TRBJ2-3; d_call: .; v_call: TRBV6-5; cdr3_nt: TGTGCCAGCAGTTACGGCGGGAATACAGATACGCAGTATTTT; cdr3_aa: CASSYGGNTDTQYF